These T cell receptor beta chains were read from a single sample in a study of T-cell reconstitution after alpha-beta-depleted transplantation in children. TCRdb itself ran the PCR reads through MiXCR, one entry per CDR3 protein. The table includes some 390,000 distinct CDR3 sequences, just over 20% detected once. The specimen comprised PBMCs from the stem cell graft donor, sampled from the stem cell graft. These receptors were obtained from a human donor who donated a stem cell graft to a child with acute myeloid leukemia. Both conserved end residues are part of each CDR3. D genes are given only for firm matches. Clone size, where shown, is once, few, many, or a class for clones that have expanded.

>TRBJ2-7|-|18|-|TRBV14
TGTGCCAGCAGCCAAGAAAGGGGCCAGGGAAAAATCTCCTACGAGCAGTACTTC
CASSQERGQGKISYEQYF
>TRBJ2-7|TRBD1|14|-|TRBV27
TGTGCCAGCAGACCGGGACAGAACACCTACGAGCAGTACTTC
CASRPGQNTYEQYF
>TRBJ2-7|TRBD1|17|many|TRBV27
TGTGCCAGCAGTTTAATCGGGCCGGGACAGGGCCCCTACGAGCAGTACTTC
CASSLIGPGQGPYEQYF
>TRBJ2-5|-|13|many|TRBV20-1
TGCAGTGCTAGGTTGCTAGCGATCGAGACCCAGTACTTC
CSARLLAIETQYF
>TRBJ2-7|-|15|few|TRBV29-1
TGCAGCGTCGCCACCAGCCGGGACGGGGCCTACGAGCAGTACTTC
CSVATSRDGAYEQYF
>TRBJ1-3|-|14|few|TRBV12-3/TRBV12-4
TGTGCCAGCAATGCAGGGGAATCAAGAAACACCATATATTTT
CASNAGESRNTIYF
>TRBJ2-1|TRBD2|16|few|TRBV9
TGTGCCAGCAGCGTACCTAGCGGGAGGGATAACAATGAGCAGTTCTTC
CASSVPSGRDNNEQFF
>TRBJ1-2|TRBD1|15|many|TRBV20-1
TGCAGTGCTCCCGTCCCGGGACAGGGGGGAAATGGCTACACCTTC
CSAPVPGQGGNGYTF
>TRBJ1-1|TRBD1|13|few|TRBV20-1
TGCAGTGCTACAACAGGGGGCATGTCTGAAGCTTTCTTT
CSATTGGMSEAFF
>TRBJ2-1|-|12|many|TRBV4-3
TGCGCCAGCAGCCAAGATGAAACTAGACCGTTCTTC
CASSQDETRPFF
>TRBJ2-7|-|13|few|TRBV7-2
TGTGCCAGCAGCTCGACTTGGGGGGACGAGCAGTACTTC
CASSSTWGDEQYF
>TRBJ2-7|-|13|many|TRBV5-1
TGCGCCAGCAGCTTGGGCTTTGGAGACGAGCAGTACTTC
CASSLGFGDEQYF
>TRBJ2-1|TRBD2|15|-|TRBV10-3
TGTGCCATCAGTGAGTCAACTAGCGGGAGGAATGAGCAGTTCTTC
CAISESTSGRNEQFF
>TRBJ2-7|-|13|-|TRBV6-9
TGTGCCAGCAGTTCCAGGGGGGTCTACGAGCAGTACTTC
CASSSRGVYEQYF
>TRBJ1-6|TRBD1|13|-|TRBV29-1
TGCAGCATACAGGGGTCCTATAATTCACCCCTCCACTTT
CSIQGSYNSPLHF
>TRBJ1-5|-|13|-|TRBV12-3/TRBV12-4
TGTGCCAGCAGATTAGGCCAGGGGCAGCCCCAGCATTTT
CASRLGQGQPQHF
>TRBJ2-7|-|14|-|TRBV20-1
TGCAGTGCTAGTCGGGGTTTGGTCGTATACGAGCAGTACTTC
CSASRGLVVYEQYF
>TRBJ1-1|-|11|-|TRBV29-1
TGCAGCGCCGAGGGGCGGGGAAATGCTTTCTTT
CSAEGRGNAFF
>TRBJ2-3|TRBD2|15|-|TRBV20-1
TGCAGTGCTAGTTGGCTAGCGGGTCACCCAGATACGCAGTATTTT
CSASWLAGHPDTQYF
>TRBJ1-5|TRBD1|14|many|TRBV20-1
TGCAGTGTAGAGGGGGCTTTTAGCAATCAGCCCCAGCATTTT
CSVEGAFSNQPQHF
>TRBJ2-3|-|13|-|TRBV4-2
TGTGCCAGCAGCCAATATAGCCCAGATACGCAGTATTTT
CASSQYSPDTQYF
>TRBJ2-3|TRBD1|15|few|TRBV20-1
TGCAGTGCCAGAGACAGGGTTCTCAGCACAGATACGCAGTATTTT
CSARDRVLSTDTQYF
>TRBJ2-3|TRBD1|20|-|TRBV7-8
TGTGCCAGCAGCGGATGGACAGGGCAGGGTCTAGCTTTGGACACAGATACGCAGTATTTT
CASSGWTGQGLALDTDTQYF
>TRBJ2-6|TRBD1|17|-|TRBV7-3
TGTGCCAGCAGCCAAGGGACAGGGGGAGCTGGGGCCAACGTCCTGACTTTC
CASSQGTGGAGANVLTF
>TRBJ1-6|-|15|many|TRBV15
TGTGCCACCAGCAGAGGAATTCTCACGGATTCACCCCTCCACTTT
CATSRGILTDSPLHF
>TRBJ1-6|-|15|few|TRBV6-1
TGTGCCAGCAGTCGAGACGGACAGCGCAATTCACCCCTCCACTTT
CASSRDGQRNSPLHF
>TRBJ2-7|-|14|many|TRBV12-3/TRBV12-4
TGTGCCAGCAGTTTAATTAGGAATGCCTACGAGCAGTACTTC
CASSLIRNAYEQYF
>TRBJ2-7|-|14|few|TRBV12-3/TRBV12-4
TGTGCCAGCAGTTTACGGGCCCAGCGTTCCGAGCAGTACTTC
CASSLRAQRSEQYF
>TRBJ2-5|TRBD2|14|-|TRBV11-2
TGTGCCAGCAGCTTAATCCGCGGGAGCGAGACCCAGTACTTC
CASSLIRGSETQYF
>TRBJ2-1|TRBD2|18|once|TRBV28
TGTGCCAGCAGTTCTCCCGGGGGAGGAGCGGGAGGGCCATGGGAGCATTTCTTC
CASSSPGGGAGGPWEHFF
>TRBJ2-7|TRBD2|15|few|TRBV6-1
TGTGCCAGCAGCCCTGGGGGCGGGAGGGGGTACGAGCAGTACTTC
CASSPGGGRGYEQYF
>TRBJ2-1|-|13|-|TRBV4-3
TGCGCCAGCAGCCAAGGCCTCGGGAATGAGCAGTTCTTC
CASSQGLGNEQFF
>TRBJ2-3|-|14|-|TRBV5-1
TGCGCCAGCAGCTTAAATGGGTTCGCAGATACGCAGTATTTT
CASSLNGFADTQYF
>TRBJ2-2|-|21|-|TRBV7-1
TGTGCCAGCAGCTCACATTGGGCCCAAGGCCAACGCAGCGGAGGGACCGGGGAGCTGTTTTTT
CASSSHWAQGQRSGGTGELFF
>TRBJ2-5|-|15|few|TRBV7-2
TGTGCCAGCAGCTTTAGGACCCGGTACCAAGAGACCCAGTACTTC
CASSFRTRYQETQYF
>TRBJ2-7|TRBD1|13|-|TRBV29-1
TGCAGCGTTGCGGTGGACAGGGTGGGGGAGCAGTACTTC
CSVAVDRVGEQYF
>TRBJ2-7|TRBD2|15|-|TRBV2
TGTGCCAGCACCAGAGCCGGGACTAGCGGGAATGAGCAGTACTTC
CASTRAGTSGNEQYF
>TRBJ1-2|-|11|-|TRBV7-2
TGTGCCAGCACTCGTCGGGGTGGCTACACCTTC
CASTRRGGYTF
>TRBJ1-5|-|14|-|TRBV12-3/TRBV12-4
TGTGCCAGTGGGGTAGGGGGTGGAAATCAGCCCCAGCATTTT
CASGVGGGNQPQHF
>TRBJ2-3|-|12|few|TRBV12-3/TRBV12-4
TGTGCCAGCAGTCCATGGGGGGATACGCAGTATTTT
CASSPWGDTQYF